This T cell receptor beta chain was identified during a study of identical twins. Broader study findings: Cord blood beta clonotypes present at high abundance carried fewer insertions; no such pattern appeared in memory repertoires.

From the 5' RACE reads, TCRdb called clonotypes with MiXCR, one entry per CDR3 protein. This table has 460,000 or so distinct CDR3 sequences, around 14% appearing once. Only healthy Caucasians were included as donors. V was clipped by 6 bases and J by 12 bases, with 24 bases between them. This CDR3 contains 14 residues. The germline V gene has CDR1 LNHNV and CDR2 YYDKDF (reference sequence). As concerns this clonotype: Its target is not known.

This sample was also put to use in a study of yellow fever vaccine responses in identical twins.

The chain employs TRBV15 and TRBJ2-7, with D perhaps matching TRBD1 (5 bases). The TCR originated in a woman in her late teens or twenties in good health. The sequenced sample was CD4+ T cells sorted from blood. DNA of the CDR3: TGTGCCACCAGGCCGGACCCGCTGTGGGGCCTGTTGTACTTC. As protein: CATRPDPLWGLLYF.